This T cell receptor beta chain was recorded in a study of shared clonotypes between healthy human individuals. About this clone: Its antigen is currently unknown.

Roughly 27,000 T cell genomes, or approximately 200 ng DNA, went into the sorted-subset replicate PCRs. The data were produced by immunoSEQ multiplex PCR, yet TCRdb's version contains in-frame clones alone and is incomplete. The sample yields millions of clones, about 95% seen once. Positively selected for CCR7, the CD45RO-negative cells used as naive CD8 cells excluded terminally differentiated effector memory CD45RA+ cells. The CDR3 extends over 13 amino acids. Germline V gene data show CDR1 as MNHEY and CDR2 as SMNVEV (reference sequence). The V end was cut by 5 bases, the J end by 8 bases, with 15 bases between. Study-wide results and caveats: Rarefaction demonstrated incomplete sorted-subset sequencing despite large depth. Of the naive CD4 clonotypes, roughly 5% were shared across a handful of donors. Owing to a small donor count, the genetic and exposure-history diversity represented was limited.

The sequenced sample consisted of naive CD8+ T cells sorted from blood. The chain combines TRBV27 with TRBJ1-2; TRBD1 might be the D (6 bases). This receptor was obtained from a man aged 18 to 30 in good health. This chain's CDR3 is CASSPRGAGGYTF. The CDR3 DNA follows: TGTGCCAGCAGTCCCCGGGGGGCGGGAGGCTACACCTTC.